What follows are 6 T cell receptor beta chains derived from one specimen sequenced in a study of T cell repertoires in cytomegalovirus infection. The antigens of these receptors remain unknown. TCRdb processed the reads anew with MiXCR; each CDR3 protein has one entry. Of approximately 300,000 distinct CDR3 sequences in the sample, just under 25% were seen once. Sequenced material: cultured PBMCs, taken from culture after CMV antigen stimulation. These TCRs come from a human donor in good health (CMV status not recorded). Some clones in this sample may be carry-over from other donors' samples.

This clonotype was observed a handful of times. This chain uses TRBV29-1 with TRBJ1-5, with D tentatively TRBD1 (5 bases). Germline V gene lookup returns CDR1 SQVTM and CDR2 ANQGSEA. The CDR3 is made up of 13 amino acids. Between the trimmed V and J ends, which lost 3 bases and 3 bases, there was a span of 9 bases. The CDR3 is CSVEGGNNQPQHF. The CDR3 DNA is TGCAGCGTTGAGGGGGGGAACAATCAGCCCCAGCATTTT. The full variable domain, in which reference TRBV29-1 and TRBJ1-5 provide the parts outside the CDR3, is SAVISQKPSRDICQRGTSLTIQCQVDSQVTMMFWYRQQPGQSLTLIATANQGSEATYESGFVIDKFPISRPNLTFSTLTVSNMSPEDSSIYLCSVEGGNNQPQHFGDGTRLSIL.

The rearrangement links TRBV7-3 to TRBJ2-7, with 7 bases lining up with TRBD1. The CDR3 spans 15 residues. Germline lookup yields CDR1 SGHTA and CDR2 FQGTGA. The junction had 9 bases not matched to a gene; V was cut back by 4 bases and J by 3 bases. The CDR3 sequence is CASSSKRQGVYEQYF. Written as DNA, the CDR3 is TGTGCCAGCAGCTCAAAGAGACAGGGTGTCTACGAGCAGTACTTC.

The rearrangement joins TRBV12-3 or TRBV12-4 to TRBJ1-5; D remains unclear. The CDR3 is 13 residues long. The germline V and J ends were trimmed by 8 bases and 3 bases, with 11 bases remaining between them. The CDR3 protein is CASVARINQPQHF. As DNA, the CDR3 is TGTGCCAGCGTAGCGCGAATCAATCAGCCCCAGCATTTT.

As concerns this clonotype: A read error is likely, as this CDR3 ends without the conserved phenylalanine or tryptophan. The V call is TRBV4-1, the J call TRBJ2-1; 9 bases are a match to TRBD2. V trimming: 0 bases; J trimming: 9 bases; junction bases outside the gene matches: 9. Germline V gene data show CDR1 as MGHRA and CDR2 as YSYEKL. This CDR3 is built from 16 residues. CDR3 region: CASSQDELVAGAEQFS. CDR3 DNA: TGCGCCAGCAGCCAAGATGAGTTAGTAGCGGGAGCTGAGCAGTTCTCC.

This clonotype was counted a single time. The chain employs TRBV3-1 and TRBJ2-7, with D possibly matching TRBD2 (7 bases). Trimming took 1 base from V and 7 from J, leaving 20 bases between them. Germline V lookup: CDR1 LGHDT, CDR2 YNNKEL (reference sequence). This CDR3 spans 16 amino acids. The CDR3 DNA sequence: TGTGCCAGCAGCCAAGGAGGGGGGGCTCAGGCTGAGGAGCAGTACGTC. Translated, it gives CASSQGGGAQAEEQYV.

This clonotype has only a few counts. The gene calls are TRBV29-1 and TRBJ2-7; D is unclear. Trimming removed 4 bases from V and 7 bases from J, with 20 bases in between. The CDR3 runs 14 residues. In germline, CDR1 is SQVTM, CDR2 ANQGSEA. The CDR3 region has the DNA TGCAGCGTTGGCCAGGTTACAACCGTGGCTGAGCAGTACTTC. Amino acids: CSVGQVTTVAEQYF.